This T cell receptor beta chain was sequenced in a study of blood T cell repertoires in COVID-19. There are 16 residues in the CDR3. The germline V gene encodes CDR1 GTSNPN and CDR2 SVGIG (reference sequence). With 1 base removed from V and 0 bases from J, the gap between germline ends came to 14 bases. Method: immunoSEQ multiplex PCR; TCRdb's copy keeps in-frame clones and lacks some. The sample consists of about 480,000 clones, more than 85% of them appearing once. The study assigned cohorts using participant-reported clinical history. A single count supports this clone. This rearrangement joins TRBV30 to TRBJ2-3, with D perhaps matching TRBD2 (6 bases). The receptor's source is a woman aged 55-69 years who had recovered from COVID-19. The sample consisted of PBMCs or T cells enriched from blood (not recorded which). The CDR3 region has the DNA TGTGCCTGGAGTGGGCTAGGGACTTCTAGCACAGATACGCAGTATTTT. Translated: CAWSGLGTSSTDTQYF.